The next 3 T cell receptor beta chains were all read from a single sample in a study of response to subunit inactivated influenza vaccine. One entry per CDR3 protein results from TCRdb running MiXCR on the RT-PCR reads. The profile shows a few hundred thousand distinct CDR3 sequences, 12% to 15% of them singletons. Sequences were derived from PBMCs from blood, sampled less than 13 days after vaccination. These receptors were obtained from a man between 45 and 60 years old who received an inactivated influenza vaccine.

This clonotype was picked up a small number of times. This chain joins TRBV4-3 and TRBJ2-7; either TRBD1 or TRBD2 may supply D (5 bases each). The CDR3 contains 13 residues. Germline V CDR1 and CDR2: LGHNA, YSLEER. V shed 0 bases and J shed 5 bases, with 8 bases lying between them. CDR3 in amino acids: CASSQDRGHEQYF. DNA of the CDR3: TGCGCCAGCAGCCAAGACCGGGGCCACGAGCAGTACTTC.

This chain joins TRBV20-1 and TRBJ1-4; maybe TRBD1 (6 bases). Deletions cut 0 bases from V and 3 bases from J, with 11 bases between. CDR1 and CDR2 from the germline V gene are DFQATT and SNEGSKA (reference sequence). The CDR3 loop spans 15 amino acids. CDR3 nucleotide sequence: TGCAGTGCTAGAGATCTTAGGGGGTCTAATGAAAAACTGTTTTTT. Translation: CSARDLRGSNEKLFF.

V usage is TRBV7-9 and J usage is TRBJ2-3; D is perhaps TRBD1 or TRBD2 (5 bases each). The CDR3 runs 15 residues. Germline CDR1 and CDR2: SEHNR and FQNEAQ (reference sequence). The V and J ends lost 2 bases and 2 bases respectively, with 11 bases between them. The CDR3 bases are TGTGCCAGCAGCTTACCGTGGGGGTACACAGATACGCAGTATTTT. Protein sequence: CASSLPWGYTDTQYF.